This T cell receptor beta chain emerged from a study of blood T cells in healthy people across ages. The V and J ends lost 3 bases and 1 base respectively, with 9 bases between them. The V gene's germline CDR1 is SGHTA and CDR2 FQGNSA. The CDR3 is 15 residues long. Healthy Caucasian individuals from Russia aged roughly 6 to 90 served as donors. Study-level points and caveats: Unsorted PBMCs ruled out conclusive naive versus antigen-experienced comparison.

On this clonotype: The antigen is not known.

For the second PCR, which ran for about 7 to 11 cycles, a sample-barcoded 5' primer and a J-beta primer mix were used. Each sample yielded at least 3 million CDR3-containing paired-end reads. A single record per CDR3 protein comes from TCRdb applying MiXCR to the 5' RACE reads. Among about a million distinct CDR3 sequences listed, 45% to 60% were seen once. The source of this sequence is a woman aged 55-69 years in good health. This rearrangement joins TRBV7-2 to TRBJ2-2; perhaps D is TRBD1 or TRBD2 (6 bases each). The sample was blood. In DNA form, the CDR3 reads TGTGCCAGCAGCTTTGGGGGGCGGAACACCGGGGAGCTGTTTTTT. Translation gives CASSFGGRNTGELFF.